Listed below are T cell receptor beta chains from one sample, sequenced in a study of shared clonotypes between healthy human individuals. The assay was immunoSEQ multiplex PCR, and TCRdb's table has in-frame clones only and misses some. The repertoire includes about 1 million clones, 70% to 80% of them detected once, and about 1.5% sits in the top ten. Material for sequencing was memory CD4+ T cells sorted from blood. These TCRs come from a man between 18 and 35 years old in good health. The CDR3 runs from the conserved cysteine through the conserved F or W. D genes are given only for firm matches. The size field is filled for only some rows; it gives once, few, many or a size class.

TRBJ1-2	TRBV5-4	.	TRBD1	TGTGCCAGCAGCTTGGTGGGACAGGGGGCCAACAACTATGGCTACACCTTC	CASSLVGQGANNYGYTF
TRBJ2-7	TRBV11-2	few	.	TGTGCCAGCAGCGTGAGGGGGGCCTCCTACGAGCAGTACTTC	CASSVRGASYEQYF
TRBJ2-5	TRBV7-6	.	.	TGTGCCAGCAGCCCCTCTACGGGGGCCCAAGAGACCCAGTACTTC	CASSPSTGAQETQYF
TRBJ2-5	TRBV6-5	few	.	TGTGCCAGCGGCTCGAGGGGGGCCGGAGAGACCCAGTACTTC	CASGSRGAGETQYF
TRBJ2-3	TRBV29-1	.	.	TGCAGCGCAGTGGGAGGACCCTATGGCACAGATACGCAGTATTTT	CSAVGGPYGTDTQYF
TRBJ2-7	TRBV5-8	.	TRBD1	TGTGCCAGCACCCAACAAAACAGGGGGCCTACCTACGAGCAGTACTTC	CASTQQNRGPTYEQYF
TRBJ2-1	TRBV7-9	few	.	TGTGCCAGCAGCTCAGGAGGGGCCCCCGATGAGCAGTTCTTC	CASSSGGAPDEQFF
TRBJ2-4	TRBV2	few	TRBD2	TGTGCCAGCAGTAACCAAGCCAAACTAGCGGGGTTTTACATTCAGTACTTC	CASSNQAKLAGFYIQYF
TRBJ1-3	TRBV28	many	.	TGTGCCAGCGTAACGCCACAGGCCGACTCTGGAAACACCATATATTTT	CASVTPQADSGNTIYF
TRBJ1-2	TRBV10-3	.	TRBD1	TGTGCCATCAGTGAGTCGGGACAGGGCCGGAGGCTAAATGGCTACACCTTC	CAISESGQGRRLNGYTF
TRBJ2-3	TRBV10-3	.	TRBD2	TGTGCCATCAGTGGGCTTAGCGGGGGGGCCGCAGATACGCAGTATTTT	CAISGLSGGAADTQYF
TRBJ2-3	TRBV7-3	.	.	TGTGCCAGCAGCTCCGGACCACAGTCCGGTTCTAGCACAGATACGCAGTATTTT	CASSSGPQSGSSTDTQYF
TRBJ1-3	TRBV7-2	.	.	TGTGCCAGCAGGGAAAACTTCGCGGGGCCTGGAAACACCATATATTTT	CASRENFAGPGNTIYF
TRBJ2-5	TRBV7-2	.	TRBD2	TGTGCCAGCAGCTTAGGAGCGGGAGGGAGTGAGACCCAGTACTTC	CASSLGAGGSETQYF
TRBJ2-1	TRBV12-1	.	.	TGTGCCAGCAGCCCCCCGCGGAGCCCGTACAATGAGCAGTTCTTC	CASSPPRSPYNEQFF
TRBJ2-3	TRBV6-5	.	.	TGTGCCAGCAGCCGAAGTACTCGGGATACGCAGTATTTT	CASSRSTRDTQYF
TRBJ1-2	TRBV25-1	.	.	TGTGCCAGCAGTTTCGCTGCTCAAGGATATGGCTACACCTTC	CASSFAAQGYGYTF
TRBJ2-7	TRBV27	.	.	TGTGCCAGCAGAAGGCAGGCGTTTAGCTCCTACGAGCAGTACTTC	CASRRQAFSSYEQYF